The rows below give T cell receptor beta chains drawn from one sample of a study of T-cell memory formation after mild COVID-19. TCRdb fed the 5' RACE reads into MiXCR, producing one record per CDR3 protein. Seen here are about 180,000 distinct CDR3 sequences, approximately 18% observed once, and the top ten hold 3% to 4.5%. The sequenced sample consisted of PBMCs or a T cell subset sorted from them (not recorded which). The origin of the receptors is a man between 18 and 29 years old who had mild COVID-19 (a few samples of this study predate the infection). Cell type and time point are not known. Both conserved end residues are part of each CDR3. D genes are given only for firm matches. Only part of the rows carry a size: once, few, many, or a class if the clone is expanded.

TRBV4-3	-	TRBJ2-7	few	TGCGCCAGCAGCCAAGATATGCGTGAGCAGTACTTC	CASSQDMREQYF
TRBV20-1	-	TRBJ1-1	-	TGCAGTGCTAGAGATCGCGATGGCACTGAAGCTTTCTTT	CSARDRDGTEAFF
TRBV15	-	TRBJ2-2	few	TGTGCCACCAGCAGAGATCTGGGGGCCGGGGAGCTGTTTTTT	CATSRDLGAGELFF
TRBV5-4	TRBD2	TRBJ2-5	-	TGTGCCAGCAGCTCCGGACTAGCGGGGGCCGCGGGGGCCCAGTACTTC	CASSSGLAGAAGAQYF
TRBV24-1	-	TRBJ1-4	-	TGTGCCACCAGTGACAGTGCAGCCGGAGGTGAAAAACTGTTTTTT	CATSDSAAGGEKLFF
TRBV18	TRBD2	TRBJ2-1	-	TGTGCCAGCTCACCCATAGCGGGGGGCCTGAATGAGCAGTTCTTC	CASSPIAGGLNEQFF
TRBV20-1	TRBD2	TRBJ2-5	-	TGCAGTGCTAGAGGAGGGGCGGGGGGCCAAGAGACCCAGTACTTC	CSARGGAGGQETQYF
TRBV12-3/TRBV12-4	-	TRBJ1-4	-	TGTGCCAGCAGTTTGAACAGCCATGAAAAACTGTTTTTT	CASSLNSHEKLFF
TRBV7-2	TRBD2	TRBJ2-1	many	TGTGCCAGCAGCCCCTATACCGGACTAGCCGATGAGCAGTTCTTC	CASSPYTGLADEQFF
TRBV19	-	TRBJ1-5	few	TGTGCCAGTACCCTAAATGGAGGGGAGAGGAATCAGCCCCAGCATTTT	CASTLNGGERNQPQHF
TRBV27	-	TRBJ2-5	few	TGTGCCAGCAGTTCCCCACGGGAGACCCAGTACTTC	CASSSPRETQYF
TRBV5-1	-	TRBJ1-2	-	TGCGCCAGCAGCTTGGATACAGGGAACTATGGCTACACCTTC	CASSLDTGNYGYTF
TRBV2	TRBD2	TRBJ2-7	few	TGTGCCAGCAGTCTCAAGGGACCCGGACTAGCGGGGGCCCGGGGCGAGCAGTACTTC	CASSLKGPGLAGARGEQYF
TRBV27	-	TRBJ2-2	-	TGTGCCAGCAGTTTACCGGAAGGCGGGGAGCTGTTTTTT	CASSLPEGGELFF
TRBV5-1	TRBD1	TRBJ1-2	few	TGCGCCAGCAGCTTGGCCGGGACAGGGACGAGTGGCTACACCTTC	CASSLAGTGTSGYTF
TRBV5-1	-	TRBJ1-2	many	TGCGCCACTAAACAGGGTGAGGAGGGCTACACCTTC	CATKQGEEGYTF
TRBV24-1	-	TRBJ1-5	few	TGTGCCACCAGTGATTCGAGGGATCAGCCCCAGCATTTT	CATSDSRDQPQHF
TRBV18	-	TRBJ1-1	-	TGTGCCAGCTCACTCGTTGGGGGGTTCGCTGAAGCTTTCTTT	CASSLVGGFAEAFF
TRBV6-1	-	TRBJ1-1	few	TGTGCCAGCATCTTTCGTGCGGGCACTGAAGCTTTCTTT	CASIFRAGTEAFF
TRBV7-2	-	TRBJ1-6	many	TGTGCCAGCAGCTTAGAGGCAGGGATAATATCACCCCTCCACTTT	CASSLEAGIISPLHF
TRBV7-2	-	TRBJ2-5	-	TGTGCCAGCAGTGCCTGGGTGGGGGGAGAGACCCAGTACTTC	CASSAWVGGETQYF
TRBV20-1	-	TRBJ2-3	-	TGCAGTGCCGCCGTCCCGGGGGCAGTGGGCACAGATACGCAGTATTTT	CSAAVPGAVGTDTQYF
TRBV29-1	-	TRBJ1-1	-	TGCAGCGTCGGGAGGAGCAACACTGAAGCTTTCTTT	CSVGRSNTEAFF
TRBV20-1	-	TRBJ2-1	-	TGCAGTGCTAGCGATCGGGGGCGCAACAATGAGCAGCTCTTC	CSASDRGRNNEQLF
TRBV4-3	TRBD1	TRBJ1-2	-	TGCGCCAGCAGCCAAGATCGGGACAGGGCCTATGGCTACACCTTC	CASSQDRDRAYGYTF
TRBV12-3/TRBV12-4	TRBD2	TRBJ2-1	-	TGTGCCAGCAGTTTAGGCGGGACTAGTATGGATGAGCAGTTCTTC	CASSLGGTSMDEQFF
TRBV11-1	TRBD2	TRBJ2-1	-	TGTGCCAGCAGGCAGACTAGCGGGGATCGTGAGCAGTTCTTC	CASRQTSGDREQFF
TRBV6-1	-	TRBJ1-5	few	TGTGCCAGCTCCCGGACGGTTAGCAATCAGCCCCAGCATTTT	CASSRTVSNQPQHF
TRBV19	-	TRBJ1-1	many	TGTGCCAGTAGTATCGGGGGAACAGTGAACACTGAAGCTTTCTTT	CASSIGGTVNTEAFF
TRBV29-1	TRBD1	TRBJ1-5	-	TGCAGCGTGCGACAGGGACATCAGCCCCAGCATTTT	CSVRQGHQPQHF
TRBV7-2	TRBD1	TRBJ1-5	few	TGTGCCAGCAGCTTCACAGGGGGAAGGAGCAATCAGCCCCAGCATTTT	CASSFTGGRSNQPQHF
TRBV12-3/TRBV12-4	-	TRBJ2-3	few	TGTGCCAGCATGGGGACCTTAAGCACAGATACGCAGTATTTT	CASMGTLSTDTQYF
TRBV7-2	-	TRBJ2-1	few	TGTGCCAGCAGCTCAGGAGGGGGGAGAAATGAGCAGTTCTTC	CASSSGGGRNEQFF
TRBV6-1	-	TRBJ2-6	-	TGTGCCAGCAGTGTACTCTCTGGGGCCAACGTCCTGACTTTC	CASSVLSGANVLTF
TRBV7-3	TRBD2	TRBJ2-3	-	TGTGCCAGCAGCTTATCCGGGGGGGGGCCGGATACGCAGTATTTT	CASSLSGGGPDTQYF
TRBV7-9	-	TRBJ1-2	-	TGTGCCAGCAGCCCAGGGTTTGGCTACACCTTC	CASSPGFGYTF
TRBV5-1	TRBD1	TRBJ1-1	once	TGCGCCAGCAGCATGGGGACAGGGGCTGAAGCTTTCTTT	CASSMGTGAEAFF
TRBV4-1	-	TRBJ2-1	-	TGCGCCAGCAGCCACCCAGTCTACAGGGTCCGTGAGCAGTTCTTC	CASSHPVYRVREQFF
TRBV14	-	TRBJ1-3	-	TGTGCCAGCAGCCAAGCGGGGGCTGGAAACACCATATATTTT	CASSQAGAGNTIYF
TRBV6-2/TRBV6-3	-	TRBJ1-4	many	TGTGCCAGCAGTCCCGGGGATGAAAAACTGTTTTTT	CASSPGDEKLFF
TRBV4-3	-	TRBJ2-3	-	TGCGCCAGCAGCCAAGATCTGTTAGTCAGGGCCCGCACAGATACGCAGTATTTT	CASSQDLLVRARTDTQYF
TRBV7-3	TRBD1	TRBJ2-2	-	TGTGCCAGCAGCTTAGGGGGACAGGGAATCGGGGAGCTGTTTTTT	CASSLGGQGIGELFF
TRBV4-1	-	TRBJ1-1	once	TGCGCCAGCAGGCACTTAAAGGGGGAGATGGCTGAAGCTTTCTTT	CASRHLKGEMAEAFF
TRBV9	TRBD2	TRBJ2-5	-	TGTGCCAGCAGTGGGACTAGCGGATCACAAGAGACCCAGTACTTC	CASSGTSGSQETQYF
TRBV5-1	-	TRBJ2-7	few	TGCGCCAGCAGCTTGGTTACGGGTTCCACTATGTACGAGCAGTACTTC	CASSLVTGSTMYEQYF
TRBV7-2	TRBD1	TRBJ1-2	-	TGTGCCAGCAGCTTAGGCAGGGGGTTGGGGGTACTCAACTATGGCTACACCTTC	CASSLGRGLGVLNYGYTF
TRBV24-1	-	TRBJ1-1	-	TGTGCCACCAGTGAGTCCGGCACTGAAGCTTTCTTT	CATSESGTEAFF
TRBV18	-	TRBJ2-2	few	TGTGCCAGCTCACGCCGAGGGGGCACCGGGGAGCTGTTTTTT	CASSRRGGTGELFF
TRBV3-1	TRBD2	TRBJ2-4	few	TGTGCCAGCAGCCAAGGTGTCGGGGGGGTTGTTGGATTC	CASSQGVGGVVGF
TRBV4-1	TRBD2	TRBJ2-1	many	TGCGCCAGCAGCAACGGGGGGGCCTTACCTGGGAATGAGCAGTTCTTC	CASSNGGALPGNEQFF
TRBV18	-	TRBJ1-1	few	TGTGCCAGCCGATCGGGGGAGAACACTGAAGCTTTCTTT	CASRSGENTEAFF
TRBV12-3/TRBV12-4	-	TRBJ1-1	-	TGTGCCAGCACCGCGCCTGAGGCCCCCGGGGCTTTCTTT	CASTAPEAPGAFF
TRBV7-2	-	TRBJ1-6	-	TGTGCCAGCAGTTCCTTATGGGCAGGGGCGTCCTATAATTCACCCCTCCACTTT	CASSSLWAGASYNSPLHF
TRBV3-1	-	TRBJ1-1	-	TGTGCCAGCAGCCATGGAGGGTGGGACACTGAAGCTTTCTTT	CASSHGGWDTEAFF
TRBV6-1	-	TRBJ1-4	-	TGTGCCAGCAGTGTAAGGGACCGACTTGAAAAACTGTTTTTT	CASSVRDRLEKLFF
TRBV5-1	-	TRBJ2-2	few	TGCGCCAGCAGCTTGGTCGGCTACTCCACCGGGGAGCTGTTTTTT	CASSLVGYSTGELFF
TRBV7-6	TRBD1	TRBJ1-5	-	TGTGCCAGCAGCTGGGACAGCGATCAGCCCCAGCATTTT	CASSWDSDQPQHF
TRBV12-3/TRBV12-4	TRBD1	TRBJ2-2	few	TGTGCCAGCAGCTTCCCGGGACAGCTGAACACCGGGGAGCTGTTTTTT	CASSFPGQLNTGELFF